A single sample is the source of the 29 T cell receptor beta chains below, sequenced in a study of graft-versus-host responses after intestinal transplantation. For these TCRs, the target antigens are not known. The protocol was immunoSEQ multiplex PCR, while the TCRdb copy is restricted to in-frame clones and leaves out a portion. Of 60,000 to 90,000 clones in the sample, around 91% are singletons; the top ten hold roughly 1.3%. The sample here was unstimulated CD8+ T cells sorted from spleen or lymph node cells, taken before intestinal transplant. The receptors stem from a human donor who received an intestinal transplant.

This chain connects TRBV6-1 to TRBJ1-2; tentative D call: TRBD1 (6 bases). Trimming cost V 6 bases and J 4 bases, with 15 bases left between them. Germline V CDR1 and CDR2: MNHNS, SASEGT. This CDR3 is built from 14 residues. The CDR3 region has the DNA TGTGCCAGCAGACCGACAGGAGTAACCTATGGCTACACCTTC. Its translation: CASRPTGVTYGYTF.

The chain couples TRBV11-2 to TRBJ1-2, with 7 bases lining up with TRBD1. V was clipped by 7 bases and J by 8 bases; unmatched bases: 19. In germline, CDR1 is SGHAT, CDR2 FQNNGV. The CDR3 is made up of 16 amino acids. CDR3 loop: CASTDHTQGLAGGYTF. Written as DNA, the CDR3 is TGTGCCAGCACCGACCATACACAGGGGTTGGCTGGGGGCTACACCTTC. Using reference TRBV11-2 and TRBJ1-2 for the parts outside the CDR3, the full variable domain is EAGVAQSPRYKIIEKRQSVAFWCNPISGHATLYWYQQILGQGPKLLIQFQNNGVVDDSQLPKDRFSAERLKGVDSTLKIQPAKLEDSAVYLCASTDHTQGLAGGYTFGSGTRLTVV.

The gene calls are TRBV29-1 and TRBJ1-1; possibly TRBD1 for D (5 bases). The CDR3 extends over 15 amino acids. The germline V gene encodes CDR1 SQVTM and CDR2 ANQGSEA. Trimming pared 8 bases from V and 2 bases from J, leaving 21 bases between. CDR3 loop: CSSGGSGYVNTEAFF. The CDR3 DNA reads as TGCAGCTCTGGCGGATCAGGGTACGTTAACACTGAAGCTTTCTTT.

The rearrangement joins TRBV5-1 to TRBJ1-1; D may be TRBD1 (6 bases). The CDR3 covers 16 residues. Per the germline V gene, CDR1 is SGHRS and CDR2 is YFSETQ. Between the trimmed V and J ends, which lost 1 base and 3 bases, there was a span of 16 bases. In DNA form, the CDR3 reads TGCGCCAGCAGCTTGATGGGGACAAATGGGGACACTGAAGCTTTCTTT. As protein: CASSLMGTNGDTEAFF.

The CDR3 sequence: CASSQVEDGNTIYF. As DNA, the CDR3 is TGTGCCAGCAGCCAAGTGGAGGACGGAAACACCATATATTTT. The chain has TRBV14 and TRBJ1-3; the D is unclear. CDR3 length: 14 residues. V lost 1 base to trimming and J lost 4 bases, with 8 bases between them. The germline gives CDR1 SGHDN, CDR2 FVKESK. The complete variable domain, with remaining parts taken from reference TRBV14 and TRBJ1-3, reads EAGVTQFPSHSVIEKGQTVTLRCDPISGHDNLYWYRRVMGKEIKFLLHFVKESKQDESGMPNNRFLAERTGGTYSTLKVQPAELEDSGVYFCASSQVEDGNTIYFGEGSWLTVV.

V usage is TRBV4-1 and J usage is TRBJ2-1; 7 bases agree with TRBD1. The CDR3 has 17 residues. The germline V gene has CDR1 MGHRA and CDR2 YSYEKL. V shed 0 bases, J shed 3 bases, and the junction held 8 bases outside the gene matches. The CDR3 spells CASSQDRGGLIYNEQFF. For the CDR3, the DNA is TGCGCCAGCAGCCAAGACCGAGGGGGCCTAATCTACAATGAGCAGTTCTTC.

The chain carries TRBV12-5 and TRBJ2-1, with 8 bases lining up with TRBD1. J was trimmed by 8 bases and V by 4 bases; bases with no gene match: 7. From germline, CDR1 is LGHNT and CDR2 FRNRAP. The CDR3 consists of 14 residues. CDR3 sequence (DNA): TGTGCTAGTGGTTCCCCCCCAGGGGGCCATGAGCAGTTCTTC. Amino acids: CASGSPPGGHEQFF.

In this sample, this clone turned up once. The chain couples TRBV5-6 to TRBJ1-2; possibly TRBD1 for D (5 bases). Between the trimmed V and J ends, which lost 6 bases and 8 bases, there was a span of 20 bases. The CDR3 consists of 14 residues. Germline assignment: CDR1 SGHDT and CDR2 YYEEEE. CDR3 DNA sequence: TGTGCCAGCACCTCGGGACTTGGGGTGTGGGGCTACACCTTC. Translated: CASTSGLGVWGYTF. Full variable domain (rest looked up from reference TRBV5-6 and TRBJ1-2): DAGVTQSPTHLIKTRGQQVTLRCSPKSGHDTVSWYQQALGQGPQFIFQYYEEEERQRGNFPDRFSGHQFPNYSSELNVNALLLGDSALYLCASTSGLGVWGYTFGSGTRLTVV.

The chain is built from TRBV7-3 and TRBJ2-5, with 11 positions matching TRBD2. CDR3 length: 15 residues. V lost 5 bases and J lost 5; bases outside the gene matches: 7. Germline V gene sequence: CDR1 SGHTA, CDR2 FQGTGA. The CDR3 DNA is TGTGCCAGCAGCAACCTAGCGGGGGGCCGGGAGACCCAGTACTTC. Protein: CASSNLAGGRETQYF.

V is TRBV7-9 and J is TRBJ2-5, with 10 bases identical to TRBD2. CDR1 is SEHNR, CDR2 FQNEAQ, per germline (reference sequence). The CDR3 spans 14 residues. J was trimmed by 4 bases and V by 8 bases; bases with no gene match: 7. CDR3 DNA: TGTGCCAGCGTTGGTAGCGGGGGGCTAGAGACCCAGTACTTC. This gives the protein CASVGSGGLETQYF.

The rearrangement joins TRBV27 to TRBJ1-5, with D perhaps TRBD1 (5 bases). Per germline, CDR1 MNHEY and CDR2 SMNVEV (reference sequence). The CDR3 has 15 residues. The V and J ends lost 2 bases and 6 bases respectively, with 14 bases between them. CDR3 sequence (DNA): TGTGCCAGCAGTTTAGGCCCCGGGGGGAGTCAGCCCCAGCATTTT. Translation gives CASSLGPGGSQPQHF.

The chain combines TRBV7-3 with TRBJ2-5; the D gene is possibly TRBD2 (7 bases). The ends were cut back, 5 bases at V and 5 bases at J, with 21 bases in the middle. Germline CDR1 SGHTA, CDR2 FQGTGA. The CDR3 extends over 16 amino acids. The CDR3 sequence: CASSPGGRGPGETQYF. CDR3 DNA: TGTGCCAGCAGCCCGGGGGGTCGGGGGCCAGGGGAGACCCAGTACTTC.

V usage is TRBV19 and J usage is TRBJ1-5; D unclear. This CDR3 contains 14 residues. Germline V CDR1 and CDR2: LNHDA, SQIVND (reference sequence). Trimming took 10 bases from V and 5 from J, leaving 18 bases between them. The CDR3 DNA is TGTGCCACCAAAGGAGCTCCAGCCGATCAGCCCCAGCATTTT. Encoded protein: CATKGAPADQPQHF.

The chain recombines TRBV11-2 with TRBJ1-1; maybe TRBD1 (5 bases). Trimming took 8 bases from V and 1 from J, leaving 14 bases between them. Looked up from germline, CDR1 is SGHAT and CDR2 is FQNNGV. The CDR3 is 14 residues long. CDR3 coding DNA: TGTGCCAGCTACACCCCGGGGGAGAACACTGAAGCTTTCTTT. Amino acid sequence: CASYTPGENTEAFF.

The J gene is TRBJ1-2, the V gene TRBV5-8, with D perhaps TRBD1 (5 bases). The CDR3 covers 17 residues. The V gene's germline CDR1 is SGHTS and CDR2 YDEGEE. With 4 bases removed from V and 6 bases from J, the gap between germline ends came to 25 bases. The CDR3 here is CASSRGGPPPLLDGYTF. The CDR3 DNA is TGTGCCAGCAGCAGGGGAGGGCCACCACCTCTTTTGGATGGCTACACCTTC.

The rearrangement uses TRBV4-2 and TRBJ1-1; 7 positions match TRBD1. V trimming: 9 bases; J trimming: 4 bases; junction bases outside the gene matches: 5. Looked up from germline, CDR1 is LGHNA and CDR2 is YNFKEQ. The CDR3 loop spans 12 amino acids. The CDR3 spells CASRGLGTEAFF. The CDR3 bases are TGTGCCAGTAGGGGGCTGGGCACTGAAGCTTTCTTT.

The chain links TRBV5-6 to TRBJ2-1; D perhaps matches TRBD1 (5 bases). The CDR3 sequence is 14 residues long. V lost 5 bases and J 8 bases, leaving 17 bases between the germline ends. Looked up from germline, CDR1 is SGHDT and CDR2 is YYEEEE. The CDR3 spells CASSMGQGRHEQFF. The DNA of the CDR3 is TGTGCCAGCAGTATGGGGCAGGGTAGGCATGAGCAGTTCTTC.

The CDR3 coding sequence is TGTGCCAGTAGTATTAGGGGGTACACTGAAGCTTTCTTT. This encodes CASSIRGYTEAFF. The gene calls are TRBV19 and TRBJ1-1, with D perhaps TRBD1 (6 bases). CDR3 size: 13 residues. In germline, CDR1 is LNHDA, CDR2 SQIVND (reference sequence). The germline V and J ends were trimmed by 3 bases and 3 bases, with 8 bases remaining between them. Together with reference TRBV19 and TRBJ1-1, the CDR3 gives the full variable domain: DGGITQSPKYLFRKEGQNVTLSCEQNLNHDAMYWYRQDPGQGLRLIYYSQIVNDFQKGDIAEGYSVSREKKESFPLTVTSAQKNPTAFYLCASSIRGYTEAFFGQGTRLTVV.

This chain joins TRBV4-1 and TRBJ1-6; 9 bases match TRBD1. After removal of 3 bases from V and 7 bases from J, the junction contained 7 bases not matched to a gene. The CDR3 is 16 residues long. CDR1 is MGHRA, CDR2 YSYEKL, per germline. CDR3 residues: CASSHLPGTGNSPLHF. The CDR3 DNA is TGCGCCAGCAGCCACTTACCCGGGACAGGGAATTCACCCCTCCACTTT.

V usage is TRBV19 and J usage is TRBJ1-1; possibly TRBD1 for D (5 bases). The CDR3 contains 12 residues. V dropped 3 bases and J dropped 7 bases, with 9 bases sitting between them. Germline CDR1 LNHDA, CDR2 SQIVND (reference sequence). This CDR3 reads CASSIGHLEAFF. Written as DNA, the CDR3 is TGTGCCAGTAGTATTGGACACCTTGAAGCTTTCTTT.

The rearrangement uses TRBV19 and TRBJ1-1; D is uncertain. Trimming pared 1 base from V and 5 bases from J, leaving 8 bases between. The CDR3 sequence is 13 residues long. Per germline, CDR1 LNHDA and CDR2 SQIVND (reference sequence). The CDR3 sequence is CASSIGSGTEAFF. Written as DNA, the CDR3 is TGTGCCAGTAGTATAGGGTCAGGTACTGAAGCTTTCTTT.

The chain recombines TRBV11-2 with TRBJ2-5; 7 bases agree with TRBD1. The CDR3 sequence is 13 residues long. With V trimmed by 2 bases and J by 10 bases, 7 bases remained unmatched. CDR1 is SGHAT and CDR2 is FQNNGV in the germline V gene. Here the CDR3 reads CASSLKPDRDQYF. Here the CDR3 DNA reads TGTGCCAGCAGCTTAAAACCCGACAGGGACCAGTACTTC.

The V call is TRBV2, the J call TRBJ2-2; TRBD2 aligns across 7 bases. Losses at the gene ends were 5 bases for V and 6 bases for J; bases not matched to a gene: 6. The germline CDR1 and CDR2 sequences are SNHLY and FYNNEI. The CDR3 is 14 amino acids. As DNA, the CDR3 is TGTGCCAGCAGTCAATGGGGGGGGGCCGGGGAGCTGTTTTTT. It is translated as CASSQWGGAGELFF.

The gene calls are TRBV13 and TRBJ1-1, with D unresolved. CDR1 and CDR2 from the germline V gene are PRHDT and FYEKMQ (reference sequence). This CDR3 is 14 amino acids long. With 5 bases removed from V and 3 bases from J, the gap between germline ends came to 13 bases. In nucleotides, the CDR3 is TGTGCCAGCAGCCCCCGGGAGCCTTACACTGAAGCTTTCTTT. It specifies CASSPREPYTEAFF.

The rearrangement links TRBV7-9 to TRBJ1-3; no firm D call. This CDR3 region has 14 residues. Germline V gives CDR1 SEHNR, CDR2 FQNEAQ (reference sequence). The V end was cut by 5 bases, the J end by 0 bases, with 8 bases between. The CDR3 loop is CASSATSSGNTIYF. CDR3 nucleotide sequence: TGTGCCAGCAGCGCCACAAGCTCTGGAAACACCATATATTTT.

The chain is built from TRBV11-2 and TRBJ2-3; 7 bases agree with TRBD1. Trimming at V came to 1 base and at J to 5 bases, leaving 3 bases not matched to a gene. This CDR3 has 14 residues. Germline assignment: CDR1 SGHAT and CDR2 FQNNGV. The CDR3 DNA reads as TGTGCCAGCAGCTTAGTGGCAGGGGGAGATACGCAGTATTTT. It is translated as CASSLVAGGDTQYF.

This sequence joins TRBV9 and TRBJ1-4; the D gene is possibly TRBD1 (5 bases). Looked up from germline, CDR1 is SGDLS and CDR2 is YYNGEE. V lost 5 bases, J lost 0 bases, and 11 bases lay in between. The CDR3 is made up of 15 amino acids. The CDR3 reads CASSPTGATNEKLFF. The CDR3 DNA is TGTGCCAGCAGTCCCACAGGTGCAACTAATGAAAAACTGTTTTTT.

With respect to this clone: The junction differs from germline at one of its ends, possibly a read error. The chain joins TRBV5-8 to TRBJ2-1, with D hard to call. The CDR3 has 8 residues. From germline, CDR1 is SGHTS and CDR2 YDEGEE. This CDR3 is CASSSPIF. CDR3 DNA sequence: TGTGCCAGCAGCTCCCCAATCTTC.

V and J are TRBV25-1 and TRBJ1-1, with 8 bases fitting TRBD1. Germline CDR1 is MGHDK and CDR2 is SYGVNS. The trim removed 4 bases at V and 3 bases at J, leaving 7 bases unmatched. The CDR3 covers 15 residues. CDR3 sequence (DNA): TGTGCCAGCAGTGTGACAGGGGAAGGGGACACTGAAGCTTTCTTT. Translated: CASSVTGEGDTEAFF.